This TCR beta chain was documented in a study of blood T cell repertoires in COVID-19. Study-wide context: The United States, Italy and Spain provided the acute and convalescent COVID-19 samples. From T cells, B-cell-depleted T cells, or PBMCs came the material, which was cDNA or gDNA.

In the authors' methods: Reference gene primer amplification gave nucleated cell count estimates. TCRdb keeps only in-frame clones here, not all; method: immunoSEQ multiplex PCR. V and J calls and clone size are as listed in that table; D and trimming were resolved from the DNA. Of over 85,000 clones in the sample, around 73% were seen once. V shed 6 bases, J shed 6 bases, and the junction held 8 bases outside the gene matches. This CDR3 region has 16 residues. Germline V lookup: CDR1 KGHSH, CDR2 LQKENI. The sample comprised peripheral blood. The TCR originated in a man in his sixties with active or convalescent COVID-19. V and J are TRBV18 and TRBJ2-1, with TRBD2 identical over 13 bases. The CDR3 reads CASSERLAGGPNEQFF. The CDR3 bases are TGTGCCAGCTCCGAGAGACTAGCGGGAGGTCCCAATGAGCAGTTCTTC.